Each of the 25 T cell receptor beta chains below was sequenced from the same sample in a study of a mutant IDH1 vaccine in newly diagnosed glioma. These TCRs are of unknown antigen specificity. The time point denotes: week 5, during vaccination. In the vaccine, a single dose held 300 ug of the mutant IDH1 20-mer peptide, along with topical imiquimod. Profiling relied on immunoSEQ multiplex PCR, and the TCRdb table lists in-frame clones only, not all of them. The sample contains over 50,000 clones, about 80% of which appear only once. The starting material was PBMCs, obtained from a glioma patient whose treatment included an IDH1 peptide vaccine. Receptors originate from a man between 25 and 39 years old with glioma.

This chain joins TRBV5-1 and TRBJ2-3; 13 bases line up with TRBD2. V lost 1 base, J lost 5 bases, and 10 bases stayed unmatched. CDR1 and CDR2 from the germline V gene are SGHRS and YFSETQ. The CDR3 extends over 18 amino acids. CDR3 residues: CASSLLTSGGAEGDTQYF. In DNA, the CDR3 is TGCGCCAGCAGCTTGCTTACTAGCGGGGGGGCGGAAGGAGATACGCAGTATTTT.

To note about this clone: Compared with germline, one end of the junction differs, possibly owing to a read error. V is TRBV7-2 and J is TRBJ1-6, with D unresolved. This CDR3 comprises 15 residues. Germline V gives CDR1 SGHTA, CDR2 FQGNSA. The CDR3 loop reads CASRKRPINNSPPHF. For the CDR3, the DNA is TGTGCCAGCAGAAAACGACCGATTAATAATTCACCCCCCCACTTT.

The gene calls are TRBV9 and TRBJ2-2; unclear D gene. Germline loops: CDR1 SGDLS, CDR2 YYNGEE. The CDR3 extends over 14 amino acids. The V gene lost 0 bases and the J gene lost 6 bases, with 9 bases spanning the gap. The CDR3 DNA follows: TGTGCCAGCAGCGTAGTGTGGTTCTCCGGGGAGCTGTTTTTT. It specifies CASSVVWFSGELFF.

The rearrangement uses TRBV30 and TRBJ1-4; 8 bases fit TRBD1. Germline trimming cut 0 bases from V and 0 bases from J; bases unmatched to any gene: 6. The germline V gene encodes CDR1 GTSNPN and CDR2 SVGIG (reference sequence). There are 17 residues in the CDR3. CDR3 in amino acids: CAWSVLRQGTTNEKLFF. The CDR3, as DNA: TGTGCCTGGAGTGTACTGCGACAGGGGACAACTAATGAAAAACTGTTTTTT.

V usage is TRBV6-6 and J usage is TRBJ2-1; 9 bases agree with TRBD2. CDR1 MNHNY and CDR2 SVGAGI come from the germline V gene (reference sequence). CDR3 size: 14 residues. V lost 7 bases to trimming and J lost 7 bases; unmatched junction nucleotides: 8. The CDR3 sequence is CASNYGGGANEQFF. The CDR3, as DNA: TGTGCCAGCAATTATGGCGGGGGGGCGAATGAGCAGTTCTTC.

This chain links TRBV10-1 with TRBJ1-4, with D possibly TRBD1 on 6 matching bases. The CDR3 has 20 amino acids. The V end was cut by 4 bases, the J end by 2 bases, with 26 bases between. Germline V gene data show CDR1 as WNHNN and CDR2 as SYGVQD (reference sequence). CDR3 in amino acids: CASSGQRDTDLLATNEKLFF. For the CDR3, the DNA is TGCGCCAGCAGTGGGCAAAGGGACACCGACCTGTTGGCGACTAATGAAAAACTGTTTTTT.

The V and J genes are TRBV18 and TRBJ1-5, with D possibly matching TRBD1 (5 bases). V was cut by 2 bases and J by 5 bases, with 19 bases left in between. Per the germline V gene, CDR1 is KGHSH and CDR2 is LQKENI. The CDR3 is made up of 17 amino acids. The CDR3 spells CASSPEPQGIGYQPQHF. The DNA for the CDR3 is TGTGCCAGCTCACCAGAGCCCCAGGGAATAGGTTATCAGCCCCAGCATTTT. The whole variable domain, remainder taken from reference TRBV18 and TRBJ1-5, is NAGVMQNPRHLVRRRGQEARLRCSPMKGHSHVYWYRQLPEEGLKFMVYLQKENIIDESGMPKERFSAEFPKEGPSILRIQQVVRGDSAAYFCASSPEPQGIGYQPQHFGDGTRLSIL.

This clone has a handful of counts. The rearrangement joins TRBV29-1 to TRBJ2-2; D call uncertain. Germline CDR1 and CDR2: SQVTM and ANQGSEA. The ends were cut back, 2 bases at V and 3 bases at J, with 4 bases in the middle. The CDR3 covers 12 residues. The CDR3: CSVESDTGELFF. The DNA of the CDR3 is TGCAGCGTTGAAAGCGACACCGGGGAGCTGTTTTTT.

This chain links TRBV2 with TRBJ2-7; tentative D call: TRBD1 (5 bases). Trimming pared 6 bases from V and 1 base from J, leaving 10 bases between. Looked up from germline, CDR1 is SNHLY and CDR2 is FYNNEI. The CDR3 has 13 amino acids. The CDR3 region is CASSTTASYEQYF. The CDR3 DNA reads TGTGCCAGCAGCACGACAGCATCCTACGAGCAGTACTTC.

The gene calls are TRBV6-5 and TRBJ1-6, with D unclear. Trimming removed 11 bases from V and 5 bases from J, with 16 bases in between. Germline CDR1 and CDR2: MNHEY and SVGAGI. This CDR3 is 14 amino acids long. The CDR3 here is CASASEGNNSPLHF. CDR3 DNA: TGTGCCTCCGCCTCCGAGGGAAATAATTCACCCCTCCACTTT.

DNA of the CDR3: TGTGCCAGCAGCTTAGAGGGCTCAGGGGGCGTTCCGGGTGGCTACACCTTC. Translated: CASSLEGSGGVPGGYTF. This chain joins TRBV7-2 and TRBJ1-2, with TRBD1 identical over 8 bases. The CDR3 is 17 amino acids. With 1 base clipped from V and 7 bases from J, the junction kept 14 bases outside the gene matches. Per the germline V gene, CDR1 is SGHTA and CDR2 is FQGNSA.

Only one count was recorded for this clone. V is TRBV4-2 and J is TRBJ1-5; 7 bases agree with TRBD1. The CDR3 is 17 amino acids. The germline V gene has CDR1 LGHNA and CDR2 YNFKEQ. J gave up 2 bases and V 0 bases, and 7 bases lay outside the gene matches. CDR3 nucleotide sequence: TGTGCCAGCAGCCAAGATCGAACAGGGGCGGGCAATCAGCCCCAGCATTTT. Protein product: CASSQDRTGAGNQPQHF.

The gene calls are TRBV7-6 and TRBJ1-5, with D possibly being TRBD1 (5 bases). The germline gives CDR1 SGHVS, CDR2 FNYEAQ. This CDR3 is 13 amino acids long. V was clipped by 6 bases and J by 7 bases, with 13 bases between them. The CDR3 reads CASSPAGQQPQHF. Here the CDR3 DNA reads TGTGCCAGCAGTCCTGCAGGACAACAGCCCCAGCATTTT. Based on the CDR3 plus reference TRBV7-6 and TRBJ1-5, the full variable domain is GAGVSQSPRYKVTKRGQDVALRCDPISGHVSLYWYRQALGQGPEFLTYFNYEAQQDKSGLPNDRFSAERPEGSISTLTIQRTEQRDSAMYRCASSPAGQQPQHFGDGTRLSIL.

The V gene is TRBV19, the J gene TRBJ2-7; 12 nucleotides match TRBD1. The CDR3 extends over 15 amino acids. Germline V gene data show CDR1 as LNHDA and CDR2 as SQIVND (reference sequence). Trimming at V came to 8 bases and at J to 3 bases, leaving 8 bases not matched to a gene. This chain's CDR3 is CASGPGQGAFYEQYF. The DNA of the CDR3 is TGTGCCAGTGGTCCGGGACAGGGGGCATTCTACGAGCAGTACTTC. Full variable domain (remainder filled in from reference TRBV19 and TRBJ2-7): DGGITQSPKYLFRKEGQNVTLSCEQNLNHDAMYWYRQDPGQGLRLIYYSQIVNDFQKGDIAEGYSVSREKKESFPLTVTSAQKNPTAFYLCASGPGQGAFYEQYFGPGTRLTVT.

The chain combines TRBV11-2 with TRBJ1-1; the D gene is possibly TRBD1 (6 bases). The CDR3 is 15 amino acids. CDR1 SGHAT and CDR2 FQNNGV come from the germline V gene. The V and J ends lost 7 bases and 0 bases respectively, with 15 bases between them. The CDR3 DNA sequence: TGTGCCAGCAAAACCGGTGGGACAATGAACACTGAAGCTTTCTTT. It specifies CASKTGGTMNTEAFF. The variable domain in full, with the rest retrieved from reference TRBV11-2 and TRBJ1-1, is EAGVAQSPRYKIIEKRQSVAFWCNPISGHATLYWYQQILGQGPKLLIQFQNNGVVDDSQLPKDRFSAERLKGVDSTLKIQPAKLEDSAVYLCASKTGGTMNTEAFFGQGTRLTVV.

In this sample, this clone turned up once. The chain couples TRBV6-5 to TRBJ1-4; D is undetermined. Germline CDR1 reads MNHEY; CDR2 reads SVGAGI. V was cut by 9 bases and J by 3 bases, with 11 bases left in between. This CDR3 contains 13 residues. CDR3 in amino acids: CARREVPNEKLFF. DNA for the CDR3: TGTGCCAGACGAGAGGTTCCTAATGAAAAACTGTTTTTT.

The chain is built from TRBV6-5 and TRBJ1-1; TRBD1 is a possible D gene (6 bases). The ends were cut back, 7 bases at V and 4 bases at J, with 19 bases in the middle. Germline CDR1 and CDR2: MNHEY and SVGAGI. This CDR3 spans 15 amino acids. DNA of the CDR3: TGTGCCAGCATCCAACAGGGTTCGGGGAGCACTGAAGCTTTCTTT. Translation gives CASIQQGSGSTEAFF.

The V and J genes are TRBV7-6 and TRBJ2-7; 7 bases align to TRBD2. The V gene end was trimmed by 1 base and the J gene end by 6 bases; junction bases not matched to a gene: 12. Germline lookup yields CDR1 SGHVS and CDR2 FNYEAQ. There are 16 residues in the CDR3. The CDR3, as DNA: TGTGCCAGCAGCTTAGGCCTACCAGGGACTATTTCCGAGCAGTACTTC. It translates to CASSLGLPGTISEQYF.

The rearrangement joins TRBV4-2 to TRBJ1-3, with D maybe TRBD1 (5 bases). CDR1 and CDR2 from the germline V gene are LGHNA and YNFKEQ. V was cut by 0 bases and J by 4 bases, with 10 bases left in between. This CDR3 is built from 15 residues. Here the CDR3 reads CASSQDGGGGNTIYF. CDR3 coding DNA: TGTGCCAGCAGCCAAGATGGCGGGGGAGGAAACACCATATATTTT.

V is TRBV18 and J is TRBJ2-5; the match to TRBD1 covers 8 bases. V lost 3 bases and J lost 6; bases outside the gene matches: 9. Germline CDR1 and CDR2: KGHSH and LQKENI. The CDR3 spans 15 residues. CDR3 loop: CASSPGQGPGKTQYF. CDR3 nucleotides: TGTGCCAGCTCACCCGGACAGGGACCTGGGAAGACCCAGTACTTC.

V and J are TRBV12-1 and TRBJ2-7; the table's D call, TRBD1, has no DNA check behind it. TRBV12-1 is noted as a pseudogene. This CDR3 is built from 16 residues. This CDR3 reads CASSTRTGTTSYEQYF. Here the CDR3 DNA reads TGTGCCAGCAGCACTCGGACAGGGACCACCTCCTACGAGCAGTACTTC.

The gene calls are TRBV2 and TRBJ1-2; D possibly corresponds to TRBD1 (6 bases). Germline V gene lookup returns CDR1 SNHLY and CDR2 FYNNEI. This CDR3 has 16 residues. The V end lost 6 bases, the J end lost 0 bases, and 17 bases lay between the germline ends. The CDR3 sequence: CASRDLGTFANYGYTF. The CDR3 coding sequence is TGTGCCAGCAGGGACCTGGGGACATTCGCTAACTATGGCTACACCTTC.

This sequence joins TRBV14 and TRBJ1-4; a weak D match, TRBD1 (6 bases). Germline V lookup: CDR1 SGHDN, CDR2 FVKESK. The CDR3 is 16 residues long. V lost 2 bases and J 1 base, leaving 11 bases between the germline ends. The CDR3 nucleotides are TGTGCCAGCAGCCAATACACCAGGGGAACTAATGAAAAACTGTTTTTT. Protein product: CASSQYTRGTNEKLFF.

This chain connects TRBV6-1 to TRBJ2-7, with D hard to call. Trimming removed 2 bases from V and 6 bases from J, with 5 bases in between. The CDR3 totals 11 residues. The germline V gene has CDR1 MNHNS and CDR2 SASEGT. For the CDR3, the DNA is TGTGCCAGCAGTGAACAGTTCGAGCAGTACTTC. Translation: CASSEQFEQYF.

The V gene is TRBV5-4, the J gene TRBJ1-1, with 8 bases that match TRBD1. Looked up from germline, CDR1 is SGHNT and CDR2 is YYREEE (reference sequence). The J segment lost 3 bases and the V segment lost 4 bases, leaving 5 bases of the junction unmatched. The CDR3 loop spans 14 amino acids. CDR3 bases: TGTGCCAGCAGCCGGAAGGACAGGGACACTGAAGCTTTCTTT. Translation: CASSRKDRDTEAFF.